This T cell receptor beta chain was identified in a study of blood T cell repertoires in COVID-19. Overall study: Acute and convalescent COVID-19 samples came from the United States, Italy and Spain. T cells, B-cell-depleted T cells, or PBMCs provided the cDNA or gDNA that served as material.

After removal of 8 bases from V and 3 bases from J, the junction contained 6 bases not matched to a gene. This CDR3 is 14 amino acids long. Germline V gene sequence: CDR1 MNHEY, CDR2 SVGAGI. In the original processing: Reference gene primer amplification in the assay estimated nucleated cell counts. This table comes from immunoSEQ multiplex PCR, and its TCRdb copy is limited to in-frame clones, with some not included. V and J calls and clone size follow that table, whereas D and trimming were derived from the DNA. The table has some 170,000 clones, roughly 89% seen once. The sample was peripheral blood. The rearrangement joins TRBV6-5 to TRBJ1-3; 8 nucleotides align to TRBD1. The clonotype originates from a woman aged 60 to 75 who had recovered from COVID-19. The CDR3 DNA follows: TGTGCCAGCGCCCAGGGGACAGGTGGAAACACCATATATTTT. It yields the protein CASAQGTGGNTIYF.